This is a list of T cell receptor beta chains from one sample in a study of cytomegalovirus exposure and HLA in healthy donors. TCRdb's table, derived via immunoSEQ multiplex PCR, lists solely in-frame clones and lacks some. Among approximately 220,000 clones listed, over 60% were seen once. Sequenced: PBMCs. The receptors come from a man aged 18 to 35 in good health and CMV-seronegative. Both conserved end residues are trimmed from each CDR3.

V gene,CDR3 length,J gene,CDR3 protein
TRBV27,13,TRBJ1-2,ASSPRTGQGNGYT
TRBV7-9,12,TRBJ2-3,ASSPSGRPDTQY
TRBV7-9,13,TRBJ2-3,SSSRLGTRGDTQY
TRBV25-1,14,TRBJ2-7,ASSEYEARGYYEQY
TRBV10-3,11,TRBJ1-4,AIRDGGWEKLF
TRBV10-3,13,TRBJ2-3,AISTTSGRSDTQY
TRBV5-1,14,TRBJ2-3,ASRWTSGTGADTQY
TRBV28,14,TRBJ1-2,ASSLISGGANYGYT
TRBV6-1,12,TRBJ1-1,ASSDNTGATEAF
TRBV5-4,13,TRBJ1-2,ASSLGGPGYYGYT
TRBV27,12,TRBJ2-5,ASGGRGAGETQY
TRBV6-1,15,TRBJ1-1,ASSEPLRNRVDTEAF
TRBV10-2,12,TRBJ1-2,ASSALGTVYGYT
TRBV28,17,TRBJ2-7,ASSLAGGLGLRVDYEQY
TRBV15,13,TRBJ1-5,ATSSPRGSNQPQH